The next 13 T cell receptor beta chains were all read from a single sample in a study of T cell clonality in common variable immunodeficiency. Study findings and constraints: Fewer deletions and N-nucleotide insertions were reportedly seen in common variable immunodeficiency TCR beta sequences.

Assay used: immunoSEQ multiplex PCR; TCRdb lists only in-frame clones, some missing. Altogether about 30,000 clones were found in the sample, and no singletons occur. These receptors' targets are unknown. What was sequenced was peripheral blood mononuclear cells. The receptors originated from a human donor with common variable immunodeficiency.

To note about this clone: With the read ending 3 residues before the CDR3 end, the germline J gene is used to fill in that end. The chain recombines TRBV19 with TRBJ2-4, with D perhaps TRBD2 (6 bases). The V end lost 6 bases, the J end lost 6 bases, and 18 bases lay between the germline ends. The CDR3 spans 15 residues. CDR1 and CDR2 from the germline V gene are LNHDA and SQIVND (reference sequence). CDR3 region: CASSQISGPANIQYF. The covered CDR3 bases are TGTGCCAGTAGCCAAATTAGCGGTCCGGCAAACATT.

This clone was counted ten times or more. The CDR3 extends 3 residues past the end of the read, so its final part is completed from the germline J gene. This chain joins TRBV7-3 and TRBJ2-2, with D tentatively TRBD1 (5 bases). Trimming removed 2 bases at V and 5 bases at J, with 9 bases between. Germline V gene data show CDR1 as SGHTA and CDR2 as FQGTGA. The CDR3 contains 14 residues. The CDR3 region is CASSLSGWTGELFF. The sequenced CDR3 bases are TGTGCCAGCAGCTTATCAGGGTGGACCGGGGAG. Variable domain in full (rest from reference TRBV7-3 and TRBJ2-2): GAGVSQTPSNKVTEKGKYVELRCDPISGHTALYWYRQSLGQGPEFLIYFQGTGAADDSGLPNDRFFAVRPEGSVSTLKIQRTERGDSAVYLCASSLSGWTGELFFGEGSRLTVL.

The sample holds a few counts of this clone. CDR3 sequence reads: CASSRQGNQPQHF. The DNA read from the CDR3 is TGTGCCAGCTCACGACAGGGGAATCAGCCC. The chain is built from TRBV18 and TRBJ1-5, with TRBD1 matching 8 bases. Read sequence stops 3 residues before the CDR3 end, and the germline J gene provides the missing end. The V segment lost 4 bases and the J segment 4 bases; nucleotides outside the gene matches: 0. Germline V CDR1 and CDR2: KGHSH, LQKENI. This CDR3 comprises 13 residues.

About this clone itself: The read stops 3 residues short of the end of the CDR3; the missing end is completed from the germline J gene. The chain uses TRBV7-3 and TRBJ1-2, with D possibly being TRBD1 (5 bases). Trimming shortened V by 5 bases and J by 6 bases, and 13 bases separated the two germline ends. The CDR3 is 13 amino acids. CDR1 and CDR2 from the germline V gene are SGHTA and FQGTGA. The CDR3 DNA, read in part, is TGTGCCAGCAGCGGCGTGTGGGGGGATGGC. The encoded protein is CASSGVWGDG. The whole CDR3 reads CASSGVWGDGYTF.

This clone was recorded at least ten times. The sequenced fragment ends 3 residues before the CDR3 boundary, so the rest is inferred from the germline J gene. The chain carries TRBV10-3 and TRBJ2-3; D gene uncertain. This CDR3 has 14 residues. Germline V gives CDR1 ENHRY, CDR2 SYGVKD. The V gene lost 6 bases and the J gene lost 4 bases, with 14 bases spanning the gap. This CDR3 reads CAIRDARSADTQYF. The DNA read from the CDR3 is TGTGCCATCAGGGATGCAAGAAGCGCAGATACG.

Points on this clone: The sequence runs out 3 residues before the end of the CDR3; the remainder is reconstructed from the germline J gene. The genes are TRBV7-9 and TRBJ1-6, with D uncertain. The germline V gene has CDR1 SEHNR and CDR2 FQNEAQ (reference sequence). This CDR3 has 15 residues. The germline V and J ends were trimmed by 5 bases and 8 bases, with 16 bases remaining between them. This CDR3 reads CASSPHRSGDSPLHF. CDR3 DNA (partial): TGTGCCAGCAGCCCCCACCGGTCCGGGGATTCACCC.

Of note for this clone: The CDR3 end falls 3 residues outside the read, so it is completed with the germline J gene. The chain links TRBV19 to TRBJ1-2; D is unclear. Trimming shortened V by 3 bases and J by 7 bases, and 12 bases separated the two germline ends. Germline V gives CDR1 LNHDA, CDR2 SQIVND (reference sequence). This CDR3 is built from 13 residues. CDR3: CASSILAGSGYTF. The DNA read from the CDR3 is TGTGCCAGTAGTATTCTAGCCGGGTCTGGC.

This clone was seen at least ten times. Read coverage stops 3 residues before the CDR3 terminus; the germline J gene supplies the remainder. The gene calls are TRBV7-9 and TRBJ1-2, with no clear D. This CDR3 is built from 8 residues. Germline V lookup: CDR1 SEHNR, CDR2 FQNEAQ (reference sequence). CDR3 bases read: TGTGCCAGCAGCCCT. The encoded protein is CASSP. The full-length CDR3 reads as CASSPYTF.

In regard to this clone: The CDR3 end is not reached by the read, which stops 3 residues before it; the germline J gene fills it in. The gene calls are TRBV18 and TRBJ1-4; the D gene is possibly TRBD1 (5 bases). Between the trimmed V and J ends, which lost 5 bases and 3 bases, there was a span of 10 bases. The CDR3 consists of 14 residues. Germline V gene sequence: CDR1 KGHSH, CDR2 LQKENI. The CDR3 spells CASSMQGANEKLFF. The sequenced part of the CDR3 DNA is TGTGCCAGCTCAATGCAGGGAGCTAATGAAAAA.

There are many counts of this clone. Read coverage stops 3 residues before the CDR3 terminus; the germline J gene supplies the remainder. The rearrangement links TRBV5-1 to TRBJ1-3; D gene uncertain. The CDR3 sequence is 16 residues long. Germline V lookup: CDR1 SGHRS, CDR2 YFSETQ. The V gene lost 1 base and the J gene lost 0 bases, with 11 bases spanning the gap. The CDR3 protein is CASSLSPDFSGNTIYF. The DNA read from the CDR3 is TGCGCCAGCAGCTTGTCGCCTGACTTCTCTGGAAACACC.

This clone was counted only a few times. Incomplete CDR3 DNA: TGTGCCTGGAGTCTGGGGCTCTCCACCGGGGAG. It translates to CAWSLGLSTGE. The entire CDR3 is CAWSLGLSTGELFF. The chain combines TRBV30 with TRBJ2-2; D is perhaps TRBD1 (5 bases). The sequenced fragment ends 3 residues before the CDR3 boundary, so the rest is inferred from the germline J gene. CDR1 is GTSNPN, CDR2 SVGIG, per germline (reference sequence). The ends were cut back, 2 bases at V and 4 bases at J, with 11 bases in the middle. This CDR3 comprises 14 residues. Full variable domain (missing parts from reference TRBV30 and TRBJ2-2): SQTIHQWPATLVQPVGSPLSLECTVEGTSNPNLYWYRQAAGRGLQLLFYSVGIGQISSEVPQNLSASRPQDRQFILSSKKLLLSDSGFYLCAWSLGLSTGELFFGEGSRLTVL.

About this clone: From the germline J gene comes the end of the CDR3, since the read stops 3 residues before it. J is TRBJ1-2 and V is TRBV19; 7 bases map to TRBD1. This CDR3 is 13 amino acids long. After removal of 5 bases from V and 4 bases from J, the junction contained 4 bases not matched to a gene. Germline V lookup: CDR1 LNHDA, CDR2 SQIVND (reference sequence). The CDR3: CASSQGGSYGYTF. CDR3 DNA (partial): TGTGCCAGTAGTCAGGGGGGCTCCTATGGC.

Many counts were recorded for this clone. The DNA ends 3 residues before the CDR3 does, and the rest of the CDR3 is filled in from the germline J gene. This chain joins TRBV7-3 and TRBJ1-2; D may be TRBD1 (6 bases). CDR1 is SGHTA and CDR2 is FQGTGA in the germline V gene. CDR3 length: 13 residues. CDR3 DNA (partial): TGTGCCAGCAGCCACCCGGACAGATGGCGA. It yields the protein CASSHPDRWR. The whole CDR3 region reads CASSHPDRWRYTF.